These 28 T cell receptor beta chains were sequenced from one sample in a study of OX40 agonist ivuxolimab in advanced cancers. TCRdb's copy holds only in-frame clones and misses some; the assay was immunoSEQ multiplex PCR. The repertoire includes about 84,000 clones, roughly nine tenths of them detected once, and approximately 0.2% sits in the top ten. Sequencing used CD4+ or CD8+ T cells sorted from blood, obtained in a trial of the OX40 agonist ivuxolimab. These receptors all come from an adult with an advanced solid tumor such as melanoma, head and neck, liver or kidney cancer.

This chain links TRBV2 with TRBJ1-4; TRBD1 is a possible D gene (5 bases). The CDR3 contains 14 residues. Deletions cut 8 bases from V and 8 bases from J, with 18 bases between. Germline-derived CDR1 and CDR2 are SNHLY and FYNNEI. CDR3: CASEGSGSWEKLFF. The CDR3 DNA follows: TGTGCCAGCGAGGGGTCAGGGTCGTGGGAAAAACTGTTTTTT.

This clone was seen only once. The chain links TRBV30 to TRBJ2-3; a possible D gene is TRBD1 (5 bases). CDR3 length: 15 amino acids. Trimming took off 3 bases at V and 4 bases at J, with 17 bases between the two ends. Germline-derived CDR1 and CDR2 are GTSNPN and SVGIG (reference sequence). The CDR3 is CAWSDRTYTADTQYF. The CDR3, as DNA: TGTGCCTGGAGCGACCGGACATACACCGCAGATACGCAGTATTTT.

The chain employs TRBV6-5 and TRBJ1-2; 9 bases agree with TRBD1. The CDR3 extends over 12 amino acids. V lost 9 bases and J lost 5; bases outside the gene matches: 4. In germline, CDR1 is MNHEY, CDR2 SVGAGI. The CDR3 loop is CASGQGRYGYTF. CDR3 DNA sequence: TGTGCCAGTGGACAGGGGCGGTATGGCTACACCTTC.

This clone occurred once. CDR3 sequence (DNA): TGCAGCGTTGGAAGCGGGGGGTTAGCGGGAGGGGTGCAGACCCAGTACTTC. Amino acids: CSVGSGGLAGGVQTQYF. The chain has TRBV29-1 and TRBJ2-5; TRBD2 aligns across 11 bases. The length of the CDR3 is 17 residues. V shed 4 bases and J 6 bases; nucleotides not matched to a gene: 16. Germline lookup yields CDR1 SQVTM and CDR2 ANQGSEA.

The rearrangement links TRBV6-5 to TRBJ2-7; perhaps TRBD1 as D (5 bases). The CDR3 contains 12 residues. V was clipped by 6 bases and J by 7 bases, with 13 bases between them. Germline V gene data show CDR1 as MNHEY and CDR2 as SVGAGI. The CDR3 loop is CASSHRSGEQYF. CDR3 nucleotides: TGTGCCAGCAGCCACAGGTCCGGGGAGCAGTACTTC.

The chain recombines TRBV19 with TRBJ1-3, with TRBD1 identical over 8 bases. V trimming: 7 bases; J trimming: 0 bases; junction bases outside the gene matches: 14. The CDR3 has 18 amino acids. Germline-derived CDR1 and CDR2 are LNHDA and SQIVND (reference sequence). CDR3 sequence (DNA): TGTGCCAGTAACGGGGACAGGACGAGAGGGAACTCTGGAAACACCATATATTTT. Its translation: CASNGDRTRGNSGNTIYF.

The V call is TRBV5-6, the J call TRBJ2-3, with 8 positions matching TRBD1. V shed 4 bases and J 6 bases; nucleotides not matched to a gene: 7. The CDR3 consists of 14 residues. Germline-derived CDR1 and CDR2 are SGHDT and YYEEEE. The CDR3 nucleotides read TGTGCCAGCAGCGGGTGGACAGGGAGGGATACGCAGTATTTT. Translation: CASSGWTGRDTQYF.

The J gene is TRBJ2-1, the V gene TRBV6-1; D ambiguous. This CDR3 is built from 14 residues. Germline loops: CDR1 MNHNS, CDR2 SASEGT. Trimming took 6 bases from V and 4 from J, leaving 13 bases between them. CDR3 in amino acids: CASRGRSSYNEQFF. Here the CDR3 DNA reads TGTGCCAGCAGAGGACGCTCTAGTTACAATGAGCAGTTCTTC.

In nucleotides, the CDR3 is TGTGCCAGCAGTGAAGGGATCTCTGGAAACACCATATATTTT. Its protein product is CASSEGISGNTIYF. The genes are TRBV6-1 and TRBJ1-3; the D is unclear. The ends were cut back, 1 base at V and 0 bases at J, with 4 bases in the middle. This CDR3 is 14 amino acids long. In germline, CDR1 is MNHNS, CDR2 SASEGT.

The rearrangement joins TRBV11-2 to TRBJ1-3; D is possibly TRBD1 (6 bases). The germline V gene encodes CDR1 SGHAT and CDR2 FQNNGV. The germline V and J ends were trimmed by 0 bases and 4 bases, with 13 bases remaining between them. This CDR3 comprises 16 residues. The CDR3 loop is CASSLDWNREGNTIYF. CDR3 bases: TGTGCCAGCAGCTTAGATTGGAACAGGGAAGGAAACACCATATATTTT.

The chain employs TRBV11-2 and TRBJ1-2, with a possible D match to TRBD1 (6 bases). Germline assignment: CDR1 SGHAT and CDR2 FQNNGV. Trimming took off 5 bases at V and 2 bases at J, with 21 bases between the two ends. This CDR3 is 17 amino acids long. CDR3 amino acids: CASSQGPKGGQNYGYTF. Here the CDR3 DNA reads TGTGCCAGCAGCCAAGGGCCCAAGGGTGGACAGAACTATGGCTACACCTTC.

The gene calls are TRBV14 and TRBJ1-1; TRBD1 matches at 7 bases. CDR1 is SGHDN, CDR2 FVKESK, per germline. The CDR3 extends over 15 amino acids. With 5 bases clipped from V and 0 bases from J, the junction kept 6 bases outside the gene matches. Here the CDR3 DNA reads TGTGCCAGCAGCACACGACAGGGCCTGAACACTGAAGCTTTCTTT. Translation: CASSTRQGLNTEAFF.

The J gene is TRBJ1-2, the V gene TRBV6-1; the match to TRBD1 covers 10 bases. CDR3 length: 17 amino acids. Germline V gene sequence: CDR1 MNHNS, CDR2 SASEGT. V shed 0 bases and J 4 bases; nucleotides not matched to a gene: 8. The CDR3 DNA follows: TGTGCCAGCAGTGAAGCGGCCGGGACAGGGGATCGCTATGGCTACACCTTC. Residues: CASSEAAGTGDRYGYTF.

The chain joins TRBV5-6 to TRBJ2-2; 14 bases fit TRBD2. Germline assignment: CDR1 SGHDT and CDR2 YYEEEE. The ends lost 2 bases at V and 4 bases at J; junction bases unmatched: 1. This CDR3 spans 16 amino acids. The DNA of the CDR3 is TGTGCCAGCAGCTTTGGGACTAGCGGGGGCACCGGGGAGCTGTTTTTT. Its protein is CASSFGTSGGTGELFF.

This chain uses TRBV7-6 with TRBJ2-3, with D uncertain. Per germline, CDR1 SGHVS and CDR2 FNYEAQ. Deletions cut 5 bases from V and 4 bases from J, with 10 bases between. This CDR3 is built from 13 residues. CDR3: CASSQFGPDTQYF. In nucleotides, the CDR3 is TGTGCCAGCAGCCAATTCGGGCCAGATACGCAGTATTTT. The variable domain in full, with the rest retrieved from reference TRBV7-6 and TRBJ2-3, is GAGVSQSPRYKVTKRGQDVALRCDPISGHVSLYWYRQALGQGPEFLTYFNYEAQQDKSGLPNDRFSAERPEGSISTLTIQRTEQRDSAMYRCASSQFGPDTQYFGPGTRLTVL.

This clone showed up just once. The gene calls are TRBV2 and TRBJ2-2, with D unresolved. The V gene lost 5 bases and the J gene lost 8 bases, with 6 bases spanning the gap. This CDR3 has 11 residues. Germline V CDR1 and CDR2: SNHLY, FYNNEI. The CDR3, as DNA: TGTGCCAGCAGTCTTAAAGGGGAGCTGTTTTTT. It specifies CASSLKGELFF.

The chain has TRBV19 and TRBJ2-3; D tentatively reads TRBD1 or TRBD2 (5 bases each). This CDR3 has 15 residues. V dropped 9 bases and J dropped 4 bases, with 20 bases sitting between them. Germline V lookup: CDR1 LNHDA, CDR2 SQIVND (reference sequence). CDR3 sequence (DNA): TGTGCCAGCCCGCCGGGTTTAGGGGAGCCAGATACGCAGTATTTT. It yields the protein CASPPGLGEPDTQYF.

The CDR3 coding sequence is TGTGCCAGCAGCTTGATGCTAGCGGGAGCGGTCGGGGAGCTGTTTTTT. It encodes CASSLMLAGAVGELFF. The chain couples TRBV5-4 to TRBJ2-2; 10 positions match TRBD2. The CDR3 length is 16 residues. The germline V gene has CDR1 SGHNT and CDR2 YYREEE (reference sequence). J lost 7 bases, V lost 1 base, and 7 bases had no gene match.

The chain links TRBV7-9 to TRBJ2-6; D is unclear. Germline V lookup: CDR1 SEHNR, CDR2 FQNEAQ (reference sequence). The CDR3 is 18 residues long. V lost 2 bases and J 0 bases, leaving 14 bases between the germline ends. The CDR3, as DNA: TGTGCCAGCAGCTTACGTGTTTCAGGAACCTCTGGGGCCAACGTCCTGACTTTC. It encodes CASSLRVSGTSGANVLTF.

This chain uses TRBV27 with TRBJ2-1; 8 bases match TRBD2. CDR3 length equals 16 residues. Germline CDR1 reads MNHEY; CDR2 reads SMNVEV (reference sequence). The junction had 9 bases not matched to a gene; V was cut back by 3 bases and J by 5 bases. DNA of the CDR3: TGTGCCAGCAGTTTTCAGAGCGGGAGTGTCAACAATGAGCAGTTCTTC. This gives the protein CASSFQSGSVNNEQFF.

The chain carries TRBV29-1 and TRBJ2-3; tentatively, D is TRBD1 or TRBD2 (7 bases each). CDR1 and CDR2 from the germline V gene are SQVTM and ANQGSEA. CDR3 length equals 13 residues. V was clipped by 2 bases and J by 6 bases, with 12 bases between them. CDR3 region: CSVESRGGDTQYF. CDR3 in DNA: TGCAGCGTTGAAAGCAGGGGGGGCGATACGCAGTATTTT.

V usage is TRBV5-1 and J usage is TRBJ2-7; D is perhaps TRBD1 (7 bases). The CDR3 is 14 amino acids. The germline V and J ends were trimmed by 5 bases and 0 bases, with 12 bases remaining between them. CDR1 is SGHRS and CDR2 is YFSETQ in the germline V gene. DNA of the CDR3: TGCGCCAGCAGGGCAGGGGGGAGCTCCTACGAGCAGTACTTC. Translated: CASRAGGSSYEQYF.

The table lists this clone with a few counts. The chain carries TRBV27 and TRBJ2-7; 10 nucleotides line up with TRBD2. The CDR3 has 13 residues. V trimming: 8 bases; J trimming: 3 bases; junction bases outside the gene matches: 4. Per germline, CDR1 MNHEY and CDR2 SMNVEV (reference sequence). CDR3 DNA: TGTGCCAGCGCCGGGACTAGCGTCTACGAGCAGTACTTC. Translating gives CASAGTSVYEQYF.

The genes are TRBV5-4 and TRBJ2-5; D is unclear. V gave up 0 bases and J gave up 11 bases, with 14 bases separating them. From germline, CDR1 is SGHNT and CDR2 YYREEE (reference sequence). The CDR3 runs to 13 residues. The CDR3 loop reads CASSLVGWNRQYF. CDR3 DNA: TGTGCCAGCAGCTTGGTAGGTTGGAACCGGCAGTACTTC.

The CDR3: CASSFAGLPPTDTQYF. The CDR3 DNA reads as TGTGCCAGTAGTTTCGCCGGACTGCCCCCCACAGATACGCAGTATTTT. The chain uses TRBV19 and TRBJ2-3; weak D call: TRBD2 (5 bases). The length of the CDR3 is 16 residues. Germline V gene lookup returns CDR1 LNHDA and CDR2 SQIVND (reference sequence). Deletions cut 5 bases from V and 2 bases from J, with 17 bases between.

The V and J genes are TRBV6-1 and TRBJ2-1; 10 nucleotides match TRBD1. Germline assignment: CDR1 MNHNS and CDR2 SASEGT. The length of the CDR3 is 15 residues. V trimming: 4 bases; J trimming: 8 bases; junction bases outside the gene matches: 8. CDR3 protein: CASSAAGTGVDEQFF. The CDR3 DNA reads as TGTGCCAGCAGTGCGGCCGGGACAGGGGTAGATGAGCAGTTCTTC.

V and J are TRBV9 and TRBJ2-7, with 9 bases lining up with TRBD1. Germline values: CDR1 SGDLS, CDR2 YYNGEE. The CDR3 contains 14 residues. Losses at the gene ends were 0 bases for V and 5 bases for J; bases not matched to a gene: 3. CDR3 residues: CASSVGGTGNEQYF. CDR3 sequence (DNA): TGTGCCAGCAGCGTAGGGGGGACAGGGAACGAGCAGTACTTC. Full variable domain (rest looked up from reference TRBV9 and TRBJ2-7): DSGVTQTPKHLITATGQRVTLRCSPRSGDLSVYWYQQSLDQGLQFLIQYYNGEERAKGNILERFSAQQFPDLHSELNLSSLELGDSALYFCASSVGGTGNEQYFGPGTRLTVT.

CDR3 coding DNA: TGCGCCAGCAGCCTTCTACTGACGACAGGAACCACAGATACGCAGTATTTT. Residues: CASSLLLTTGTTDTQYF. The chain has TRBV4-1 and TRBJ2-3; tentatively, D is TRBD1 (6 bases). Trimming pared 4 bases from V and 2 bases from J, leaving 19 bases between. The CDR3 covers 17 residues. In germline, CDR1 is MGHRA, CDR2 YSYEKL.